The source of this T cell receptor beta chain is a study of blood T cell repertoires in COVID-19. Repertoires were generated with immunoSEQ multiplex PCR, while TCRdb's copy carries only in-frame clones and drops some. This table holds approximately 200,000 clones, around 81% found once. V lost 4 bases and J 6 bases, leaving 14 bases between the germline ends. The CDR3 totals 14 residues. Germline CDR1 KGHDR, CDR2 SFDVKD. This chain connects TRBV24-1 to TRBJ1-2; D possibly corresponds to TRBD1 (6 bases). Sequencing used peripheral blood. The clonotype originates from a woman aged 25 to 39 who had recovered from COVID-19. CDR3 sequence reads: CATSDLAGENGYTF. The CDR3 DNA follows: TGTGCCACCAGTGACCTAGCAGGGGAGAATGGCTACACCTTC.